This passage covers 28 T cell receptor beta chains from one sample sequenced in a study of blood T cell repertoires in COVID-19. Clones were read by immunoSEQ multiplex PCR, and TCRdb kept only the in-frame ones, dropping some. Of approximately 160,000 clones listed, 70% to 90% are singletons. Specimen: peripheral blood. The receptors originated from a man in his 60s with COVID-19, enrolled during active disease.

This sequence joins TRBV12-3 or TRBV12-4 and TRBJ1-1; maybe TRBD1 (5 bases). The V and J ends lost 7 bases and 1 base respectively, with 10 bases between them. The CDR3 has 13 residues. The CDR3 spells CASNIRGNTEAFF. The CDR3 DNA reads as TGTGCCAGCAATATTAGGGGGAACACTGAAGCTTTCTTT.

The genes are TRBV18 and TRBJ2-1; 8 positions agree with TRBD2. V shed 0 bases, J shed 7 bases, and the junction held 8 bases outside the gene matches. Germline assignment: CDR1 KGHSH and CDR2 LQKENI. CDR3 length: 16 residues. CDR3 sequence (DNA): TGTGCCAGCTCACCACCGGCCGGGGGGGGGCCTAATGAGCAGTTCTTC. The encoded protein is CASSPPAGGGPNEQFF.

The rearrangement joins TRBV3-1 (or the pseudogene TRBV3-2) to TRBJ2-1, with unresolved D. With 3 bases removed from V and 9 bases from J, the gap between germline ends came to 12 bases. This CDR3 has 13 amino acids. Germline lookup yields CDR1 LGHDT and CDR2 YNNKEL (reference sequence). The CDR3, as DNA: TGTGCCAGCAGCCAGCTTTTAGCCGCTGAGCAGTTCTTC. Its protein product is CASSQLLAAEQFF.

The chain has TRBV3-1 (or the pseudogene TRBV3-2) and TRBJ1-1, with TRBD1 matching over 7 bases. CDR1 is LGHDT and CDR2 is YNNKEL in the germline V gene (reference sequence). V was pared by 4 bases and J by 3 bases, with 8 bases of the junction left unmatched. This CDR3 spans 15 amino acids. For the CDR3, the DNA is TGTGCCAGCAGCCGTGCGCAGGGGGGATACACTGAAGCTTTCTTT. It specifies CASSRAQGGYTEAFF.

This clone was picked up a small number of times. V gene TRBV4-3 combines with J gene TRBJ1-1, with D unresolved. The CDR3 consists of 14 residues. Trimming pared 3 bases from V and 6 bases from J, leaving 14 bases between. Germline V gives CDR1 LGHNA, CDR2 YSLEER. The CDR3 reads CASSQRGDGPEAFF. In DNA form, the CDR3 reads TGCGCCAGCAGCCAGCGGGGAGATGGTCCTGAAGCTTTCTTT.

CDR3 residues: CASWTGQTYNEQFF. DNA of the CDR3: TGTGCCAGCTGGACGGGACAGACCTACAATGAGCAGTTCTTC. The rearrangement joins TRBV7-2 to TRBJ2-1, with 7 bases matching TRBD1. The trim removed 8 bases at V and 2 bases at J, leaving 6 bases unmatched. This CDR3 has 14 residues. Germline V CDR1 and CDR2: SGHTA, FQGNSA.

The chain couples TRBV2 to TRBJ2-2, with D possibly TRBD1 on 6 matching bases. Trimming pared 6 bases from V and 6 bases from J, leaving 11 bases between. Germline CDR1 is SNHLY and CDR2 is FYNNEI. This CDR3 region has 13 residues. The CDR3 nucleotides read TGTGCCAGCAGAACAGGGTGGTCCGGGGAGCTGTTTTTT. Translated, it gives CASRTGWSGELFF. Full variable domain (outside the CDR3, taken from reference TRBV2 and TRBJ2-2): EPEVTQTPSHQVTQMGQEVILRCVPISNHLYFYWYRQILGQKVEFLVSFYNNEISEKSEIFDDQFSVERPDGSNFTLKIRSTKLEDSAMYFCASRTGWSGELFFGEGSRLTVL.

This chain connects TRBV5-1 to TRBJ2-7; 9 bases are a match to TRBD1. The ends lost 5 bases at V and 5 bases at J; junction bases unmatched: 11. CDR1 is SGHRS and CDR2 is YFSETQ in the germline V gene. The CDR3 is 15 residues long. The CDR3 DNA reads TGCGCCAGCAGTAAACAGGGACAGGGTAACCACGAGCAGTACTTC. It encodes CASSKQGQGNHEQYF.

CDR3 sequence: CASSTGELQPQHF. The CDR3 DNA sequence: TGTGCCAGCAGTACAGGGGAACTACAGCCCCAGCATTTT. The chain combines TRBV6-2 or TRBV6-3 with TRBJ1-5; 7 nucleotides agree with TRBD1. The junction had 5 bases not matched to a gene; V was cut back by 5 bases and J by 7 bases. Germline CDR1 MNHEY, CDR2 SVGEGT. The CDR3 consists of 13 residues.

The J gene is TRBJ1-2, the V gene TRBV13, with D unresolved. With 7 bases removed from V and 5 bases from J, the gap between germline ends came to 11 bases. The CDR3 runs to 12 residues. From germline, CDR1 is PRHDT and CDR2 FYEKMQ (reference sequence). The CDR3 loop reads CASTLQSYGYTF. CDR3 DNA: TGTGCCAGCACCCTCCAGTCTTATGGCTACACCTTC.

The rearrangement uses TRBV6-6 and TRBJ2-7, with D perhaps matching TRBD2 (5 bases). The CDR3 is made up of 13 amino acids. Germline V gene lookup returns CDR1 MNHNY and CDR2 SVGAGI (reference sequence). The V end lost 2 bases, the J end lost 3 bases, and 8 bases lay between the germline ends. The CDR3 loop reads CASSYLAGYEQYF. CDR3 sequence (DNA): TGTGCCAGCAGTTACCTAGCTGGCTACGAGCAGTACTTC.

The V and J genes are TRBV5-1 and TRBJ2-1; 7 bases fit TRBD1. The J segment lost 4 bases and the V segment lost 5 bases, leaving 9 bases of the junction unmatched. Germline lookup yields CDR1 SGHRS and CDR2 YFSETQ. The CDR3 is 15 amino acids. The CDR3 here is CASSFTGVSYNEQFF. For the CDR3, the DNA is TGCGCCAGCAGTTTTACAGGGGTCTCTTACAATGAGCAGTTCTTC.

The J gene is TRBJ2-2, the V gene TRBV7-9; D is perhaps TRBD2 (5 bases). Germline loops: CDR1 SEHNR, CDR2 FQNEAQ (reference sequence). V was shortened by 5 bases and J by 0 bases, with 13 bases between the two germline ends. CDR3 length equals 16 residues. The CDR3 bases are TGTGCCAGCAGCCCCAGGAGCGGCTCGAACACCGGGGAGCTGTTTTTT. Its protein is CASSPRSGSNTGELFF.

This sequence joins TRBV4-2 and TRBJ2-1; TRBD2 matches at 10 bases. V dropped 2 bases and J dropped 3; count of bases not matched to a gene: 10. The germline V gene has CDR1 LGHNA and CDR2 YNFKEQ. The CDR3 is 18 amino acids. CDR3 region: CASSQPVAGGLDYNEQFF. The CDR3 region has the DNA TGTGCCAGCAGCCAACCTGTAGCGGGGGGTTTAGACTACAATGAGCAGTTCTTC.

This clone has only one observation. The chain joins TRBV28 to TRBJ1-4; 7 bases match TRBD1. The CDR3 spans 15 residues. Unmatched junction bases numbered 8, after V lost 3 bases and J lost 7 bases. Germline V lookup: CDR1 MDHEN, CDR2 SYDVKM. CDR3 protein: CASSFLEGGGEKLFF. In DNA form, the CDR3 reads TGTGCCAGCAGTTTCCTAGAAGGGGGCGGTGAAAAACTGTTTTTT.

The rearrangement links TRBV12-3 or TRBV12-4 to TRBJ1-5; weak D call: TRBD1 (5 bases). This CDR3 has 12 residues. V dropped 3 bases and J dropped 11 bases, with 11 bases sitting between them. The CDR3 bases are TGTGCCAGCAGTTTGGGAAGGGGATCCCAGCATTTT. Its translation: CASSLGRGSQHF.

This clone showed up just once. CDR3 nucleotide sequence: TGTGCCAGCAGCACACAGGGAGGGTCCCTCGAGCAGTACTTC. Translating it yields CASSTQGGSLEQYF. The rearrangement joins TRBV7-9 to TRBJ2-7, with a tentative D call TRBD2 (7 bases). The CDR3 contains 14 residues. CDR1 and CDR2 from the germline V gene are SEHNR and FQNEAQ (reference sequence). Trimming left V 5 bases short and J 6 bases short, with 17 bases between. Full variable domain (outside the CDR3, taken from reference TRBV7-9 and TRBJ2-7): DTGVSQNPRHKITKRGQNVTFRCDPISEHNRLYWYRQTLGQGPEFLTYFQNEAQLEKSRLLSDRFSAERPKGSFSTLEIQRTEQGDSAMYLCASSTQGGSLEQYFGPGTRLTVT.

The chain recombines TRBV27 with TRBJ1-6, with 8 positions matching TRBD1. V lost 7 bases, J lost 16 bases, and 12 bases stayed unmatched. Germline V lookup: CDR1 MNHEY, CDR2 SMNVEV (reference sequence). The CDR3 has 13 amino acids. CDR3 region: CASTYPGTGELHF. CDR3 sequence (DNA): TGTGCCAGCACTTACCCCGGGACAGGCGAGCTCCACTTT.

The chain links TRBV4-2 to TRBJ1-2; D gene ambiguous. This CDR3 spans 15 amino acids. V dropped 1 base and J dropped 2 bases, with 11 bases sitting between them. The germline V gene has CDR1 LGHNA and CDR2 YNFKEQ. CDR3 sequence reads: CASSQVPQANYGYTF. CDR3 DNA: TGTGCCAGCAGCCAAGTGCCTCAGGCAAACTATGGCTACACCTTC.

The CDR3 DNA is TGTGCCAGCAGCCCACAGGTTTCTGGGGCCAACGTCCTGACTTTC. Translating gives CASSPQVSGANVLTF. The chain recombines TRBV14 with TRBJ2-6; maybe TRBD1 (5 bases). The V end was cut by 4 bases, the J end by 1 base, with 8 bases between. Germline V gene data show CDR1 as SGHDN and CDR2 as FVKESK. CDR3 length: 15 residues.

The V and J genes are TRBV2 and TRBJ2-7; 7 positions match TRBD2. This CDR3 has 14 amino acids. The junction had 7 bases not matched to a gene; V was cut back by 8 bases and J by 0 bases. The germline CDR1 and CDR2 sequences are SNHLY and FYNNEI. The CDR3, as DNA: TGTGCCAGCCGGCCAGCGGGGAACTCCTACGAGCAGTACTTC. It codes for CASRPAGNSYEQYF.

The rearrangement uses TRBV28 and TRBJ1-2, with 7 nucleotides matching TRBD1. Per germline, CDR1 MDHEN and CDR2 SYDVKM. The CDR3 has 15 residues. With V trimmed by 5 bases and J by 6 bases, 12 bases remained unmatched. In DNA form, the CDR3 reads TGTGCCAGCAGTCCGCCGGACAGGAAAATGCATGGCTACACCTTC. Translated: CASSPPDRKMHGYTF.

This clone was seen a single time. J is TRBJ2-5 and V is TRBV13; 8 bases fit TRBD2. Germline assignment: CDR1 PRHDT and CDR2 FYEKMQ (reference sequence). The CDR3 has 18 amino acids. V lost 5 bases, J lost 5 bases, and 19 bases stayed unmatched. The CDR3 region is CASSAYRPGTSGVETQYF. In DNA, the CDR3 is TGTGCCAGCAGCGCTTATCGGCCTGGGACTAGTGGAGTTGAGACCCAGTACTTC. The whole variable domain, filled in from reference TRBV13 and TRBJ2-5, reads AAGVIQSPRHLIKEKRETATLKCYPIPRHDTVYWYQQGPGQDPQFLISFYEKMQSDKGSIPDRFSAQQFSDYHSELNMSSLELGDSALYFCASSAYRPGTSGVETQYFGPGTRLLVL.

The V gene is TRBV9, the J gene TRBJ2-1, with 8 positions matching TRBD2. The CDR3 has 15 amino acids. The V and J ends lost 10 bases and 14 bases, in that order; junction bases with no gene match: 23. The germline V gene encodes CDR1 SGDLS and CDR2 YYNGEE. The CDR3 loop reads CAQEGMSSGRTGKFF. As DNA, the CDR3 is TGTGCCCAGGAGGGGATGTCGAGCGGGAGAACGGGAAAGTTCTTC.

This rearrangement joins TRBV6-5 to TRBJ1-6; perhaps TRBD1 as D (5 bases). Germline V gene sequence: CDR1 MNHEY, CDR2 SVGAGI. The CDR3 covers 15 residues. The V and J ends lost 5 bases and 14 bases respectively, with 22 bases between them. CDR3 in amino acids: CASSRTRQGLSSLHF. In nucleotides, the CDR3 is TGTGCCAGCAGTCGTACGAGGCAGGGACTTTCCTCCCTCCACTTT.

Points on this clone: At the DNA level, this CDR3 is encoded by other sequences in the same sample as well. The V and J genes are TRBV24-1 and TRBJ1-1; tentatively, D is TRBD1 (6 bases). Trimming shortened V by 4 bases and J by 0 bases, and 11 bases separated the two germline ends. The CDR3 contains 15 residues. Germline V gene sequence: CDR1 KGHDR, CDR2 SFDVKD. In nucleotides, the CDR3 is TGTGCCACCAGTGACTCCAGGGGCCTGAACACTGAAGCTTTCTTT. Protein sequence: CATSDSRGLNTEAFF.

With respect to this clone: At one of its ends the junction is not consistent with the germline gene, which may arise from a read error. This chain joins TRBV19 and TRBJ1-5, with no clear D. CDR1 is LNHDA, CDR2 SQIVND, per germline (reference sequence). The CDR3 has 15 amino acids. CDR3 DNA: TGTGCCAGTAGTCTAGAGGCCCCGAGAGGTCCGCCCCAGCATTTT. This translates into CASSLEAPRGPPQHF.

The CDR3 spells CASSELNRGRSNTEAFF. Here the CDR3 DNA reads TGTGCCAGCAGTGAGCTAAACAGGGGGAGGTCGAACACTGAAGCTTTCTTT. The rearrangement uses TRBV25-1 and TRBJ1-1, with 8 bases that match TRBD1. This CDR3 is built from 17 residues. The ends lost 3 bases at V and 1 base at J; junction bases unmatched: 10. The germline V gene has CDR1 MGHDK and CDR2 SYGVNS. Full variable domain (outside the CDR3, taken from reference TRBV25-1 and TRBJ1-1): EADIYQTPRYLVIGTGKKITLECSQTMGHDKMYWYQQDPGMELHLIHYSYGVNSTEKGDLSSESTVSRIRTEHFPLTLESARPSHTSQYLCASSELNRGRSNTEAFFGQGTRLTVV.